This passage covers 29 T cell receptor beta chains from one sample sequenced in a study of identical twins. TCRdb independently ran MiXCR on the 5' RACE reads; one entry per CDR3 protein. The table includes a few hundred thousand distinct CDR3 sequences, less than 9% detected once. This same sample was also taken into another study, of yellow fever vaccine responses in identical twins.

The sequenced sample was memory (CD45RO+) T cells sorted from blood. The receptors come from a woman aged 18-29 years in good health.

This clonotype was counted a few times. The gene calls are TRBV28 and TRBJ2-5, with TRBD1 matching 7 bases. The CDR3 is 16 amino acids. With V trimmed by 2 bases and J by 5 bases, 11 bases remained unmatched. Germline V gives CDR1 MDHEN, CDR2 SYDVKM. Written as DNA, the CDR3 is TGTGCCAGCAGTTTAATTAGGGGGCTGGCCAAGGAGACCCAGTACTTC. The encoded protein is CASSLIRGLAKETQYF.

This clonotype was seen many times. This chain joins TRBV27 and TRBJ1-6; unclear D gene. The CDR3 sequence is 14 residues long. Germline V gene sequence: CDR1 MNHEY, CDR2 SMNVEV (reference sequence). The V end was cut by 0 bases, the J end by 6 bases, with 6 bases between. As DNA, the CDR3 is TGTGCCAGCAGTTTATCGGCCGTTAATTCACCCCTCCACTTT. Protein sequence: CASSLSAVNSPLHF.

V is TRBV4-1 and J is TRBJ2-2; maybe TRBD2 (6 bases). In germline, CDR1 is MGHRA, CDR2 YSYEKL. V lost 5 bases to trimming and J lost 2 bases, with 15 bases between them. This CDR3 spans 16 amino acids. In DNA, the CDR3 is TGCGCCAGCAGCAACCCGGAGGGACGCAACACCGGGGAGCTGTTTTTT. It yields the protein CASSNPEGRNTGELFF.

This clonotype showed up many times. This chain's CDR3 is CATSGPYTYNEQFF. CDR3 DNA: TGTGCCACCTCCGGGCCGTATACCTACAATGAGCAGTTCTTC. V usage is TRBV24-1 and J usage is TRBJ2-1; D ambiguous. CDR1 and CDR2 from the germline V gene are KGHDR and SFDVKD. The CDR3 covers 14 residues. The V and J ends lost 9 bases and 2 bases respectively, with 13 bases between them.

This clonotype occurred a few times. The chain uses TRBV29-1 and TRBJ2-7, with 12 positions matching TRBD2. Germline loops: CDR1 SQVTM, CDR2 ANQGSEA. This CDR3 has 12 residues. V was pared by 0 bases and J by 10 bases, with 1 base of the junction left unmatched. CDR3 bases: TGCAGCGTTGAAGAAGGACTAGCGGGACAGTACTTC. Translation: CSVEEGLAGQYF.

Many counts were recorded for this clonotype. The rearrangement joins TRBV4-2 to TRBJ1-3; D gene unclear. V lost 4 bases, J lost 0 bases, and 13 bases lay in between. CDR1 is LGHNA and CDR2 is YNFKEQ in the germline V gene. The CDR3 has 16 residues. The CDR3: CASSPPNTYSGNTIYF. DNA for the CDR3: TGTGCCAGCAGCCCTCCAAACACCTACTCTGGAAACACCATATATTTT.

This clonotype appeared a few times. This chain links TRBV19 with TRBJ2-1; 13 positions match TRBD2. The CDR3 runs 15 residues. Germline trimming cut 6 bases from V and 5 bases from J; bases unmatched to any gene: 4. Germline CDR1 reads LNHDA; CDR2 reads SQIVND (reference sequence). CDR3 protein: CASRKLAGGNNEQFF. The DNA of the CDR3 is TGTGCCAGTAGAAAACTAGCGGGAGGGAACAATGAGCAGTTCTTC. Full variable domain (outside the CDR3, taken from reference TRBV19 and TRBJ2-1): DGGITQSPKYLFRKEGQNVTLSCEQNLNHDAMYWYRQDPGQGLRLIYYSQIVNDFQKGDIAEGYSVSREKKESFPLTVTSAQKNPTAFYLCASRKLAGGNNEQFFGPGTRLTVL.

The rearrangement links TRBV6-5 to TRBJ2-1; 8 bases map to TRBD1. This CDR3 is 15 amino acids long. V shed 4 bases and J 8 bases; nucleotides not matched to a gene: 10. Germline values: CDR1 MNHEY, CDR2 SVGAGI. CDR3 in DNA: TGTGCCAGCAGTTTCCGGACAGGGATTCGAGATGAGCAGTTCTTC. Its translation is CASSFRTGIRDEQFF.

V and J are TRBV5-8 and TRBJ2-2; D is possibly TRBD1 or TRBD2 (5 bases each). Trimming took off 1 base at V and 3 bases at J, with 7 bases between the two ends. The CDR3 runs 14 residues. Germline V gene data show CDR1 as SGHTS and CDR2 as YDEGEE. CDR3 amino acids: CASSLWGHTGELFF. The CDR3, as DNA: TGTGCCAGCAGCTTGTGGGGACACACCGGGGAGCTGTTTTTT.

V and J are TRBV5-4 and TRBJ1-4, with D possibly matching TRBD1 (5 bases). This CDR3 has 13 amino acids. Trimming stripped 4 bases from V and 8 bases from J, with 12 bases between. In germline, CDR1 is SGHNT, CDR2 YYREEE (reference sequence). The CDR3 nucleotides read TGTGCCAGCAGCGGGGGTTTTGGCGAAAAACTGTTTTTT. Encoded protein: CASSGGFGEKLFF.

This clonotype was counted between two and nine times. The CDR3 sequence: CSARPPTGAMNTEAFF. DNA of the CDR3: TGCAGTGCTAGACCCCCGACAGGGGCCATGAACACTGAAGCTTTCTTT. This chain joins TRBV20-1 and TRBJ1-1; 8 bases match TRBD1. This CDR3 is built from 16 residues. CDR1 DFQATT and CDR2 SNEGSKA come from the germline V gene (reference sequence). J lost 0 bases, V lost 2 bases, and 8 bases had no gene match.

This clonotype was counted many times. The rearrangement joins TRBV7-9 to TRBJ2-1; 10 bases agree with TRBD2. The CDR3 runs 15 residues. The junction had 6 bases not matched to a gene; V was cut back by 8 bases and J by 2 bases. CDR1 SEHNR and CDR2 FQNEAQ come from the germline V gene (reference sequence). The CDR3 DNA reads TGTGCCAGCGAAAAACTAGCGGGGACCTACAATGAGCAGTTCTTC. It specifies CASEKLAGTYNEQFF.

The sample holds a few counts of this clonotype. The chain is built from TRBV20-1 and TRBJ2-5, with 7 bases fitting TRBD1. The trim removed 5 bases at V and 0 bases at J, leaving 6 bases unmatched. The CDR3 has 14 residues. Germline V CDR1 and CDR2: DFQATT, SNEGSKA (reference sequence). CDR3 in DNA: TGCAGTGCTTTAACAGGGGAAGACCAAGAGACCCAGTACTTC. Encoded protein: CSALTGEDQETQYF.

This clonotype was picked up a small number of times. The genes are TRBV18 and TRBJ1-3; D is possibly TRBD1 (6 bases). The CDR3 covers 16 residues. Germline V gene sequence: CDR1 KGHSH, CDR2 LQKENI. With 0 bases removed from V and 4 bases from J, the gap between germline ends came to 13 bases. The CDR3, as DNA: TGTGCCAGCTCACCACCGTCGGGGGCAGGAGGAAACACCATATATTTT. This sequence encodes CASSPPSGAGGNTIYF.

This clonotype was seen ten or more times. The chain has TRBV29-1 and TRBJ2-1; 8 bases line up with TRBD1. Germline values: CDR1 SQVTM, CDR2 ANQGSEA. CDR3 length: 14 residues. After removal of 6 bases from V and 7 bases from J, the junction contained 11 bases not matched to a gene. CDR3 amino acids: CSVGQGELRNEQFF. DNA for the CDR3: TGCAGCGTCGGACAGGGCGAACTTAGGAATGAGCAGTTCTTC.

At least ten counts were recorded for this clonotype. This chain connects TRBV11-2 to TRBJ2-1; 9 bases fit TRBD1. Germline trimming cut 5 bases from V and 0 bases from J; bases unmatched to any gene: 8. The germline V gene has CDR1 SGHAT and CDR2 FQNNGV. This CDR3 is built from 17 residues. Here the CDR3 DNA reads TGTGCCAGCAGCGCCTCGCCGACAGGGGGCTCCTACAATGAGCAGTTCTTC. Encoded protein: CASSASPTGGSYNEQFF.

The rearrangement links TRBV11-2 to TRBJ2-3; TRBD1 might be the D (5 bases). The length of the CDR3 is 14 residues. Trimming shortened V by 5 bases and J by 4 bases, and 13 bases separated the two germline ends. Per the germline V gene, CDR1 is SGHAT and CDR2 is FQNNGV. CDR3 loop: CASSPFRTSDTQYF. The CDR3 nucleotides are TGTGCCAGCAGCCCGTTTCGGACATCAGATACGCAGTATTTT.

This clonotype has at least ten counts. The rearrangement uses TRBV6-1 and TRBJ2-1; 8 bases match TRBD1. The CDR3 length is 15 residues. V lost 1 base and J lost 6; bases outside the gene matches: 5. Germline lookup yields CDR1 MNHNS and CDR2 SASEGT. The CDR3 DNA is TGTGCCAGCAGTGAAGAAGGGACAGGAGTCAATGAGCAGTTCTTC. It is translated as CASSEEGTGVNEQFF.

This clonotype has at least ten counts. The V gene is TRBV12-3 or TRBV12-4, the J gene TRBJ1-5; maybe TRBD1 (5 bases). The ends were cut back, 3 bases at V and 6 bases at J, with 15 bases in the middle. This CDR3 is built from 15 residues. The CDR3 region is CASSLESGPSQPQHF. DNA for the CDR3: TGTGCCAGCAGTTTGGAATCAGGGCCTAGTCAGCCCCAGCATTTT.

This clonotype was found a few times. CDR3 nucleotides: TGCAGCGTTTTGGAACAGGGGAAGGATGAGCAGTTCTTC. Translating gives CSVLEQGKDEQFF. V usage is TRBV29-1 and J usage is TRBJ2-1, with TRBD1 identical over 7 bases. CDR3 size: 13 residues. CDR1 SQVTM and CDR2 ANQGSEA come from the germline V gene. The junction had 9 bases not matched to a gene; V was cut back by 5 bases and J by 8 bases.

This clonotype has a handful of counts. CDR3 nucleotides: TGCGCCAGCAGCTTGGCCTGGGAGACTAGCGGGGGGGCCGCGTCCACCGGGGAGCTGTTTTTT. Its protein is CASSLAWETSGGAASTGELFF. The rearrangement uses TRBV5-1 and TRBJ2-2; TRBD2 matches 14 bases. The CDR3 consists of 21 residues. J gave up 4 bases and V 0 bases, and 14 bases lay outside the gene matches. The germline V gene has CDR1 SGHRS and CDR2 YFSETQ.

Ten or more counts support this clonotype. V is TRBV5-1 and J is TRBJ2-7; D uncertain. The V and J ends lost 0 bases and 3 bases respectively, with 7 bases between them. CDR3 size: 13 residues. CDR1 is SGHRS, CDR2 YFSETQ, per germline. CDR3 region: CASSLDGDYEQYV. Here the CDR3 DNA reads TGCGCCAGCAGCTTGGATGGGGACTACGAGCAGTACGTC.

This clonotype was counted only a few times. This chain links TRBV6-2 or TRBV6-3 with TRBJ2-2; D might be TRBD2 (5 bases). The germline gives CDR1 MNHEY, CDR2 SVGEGT. The CDR3 contains 15 residues. The V gene lost 6 bases and the J gene lost 4 bases, with 15 bases spanning the gap. CDR3 bases: TGTGCCAGCAGATCGGGGTCCGGTGGCACCGGGGAGCTGTTTTTT. Translation: CASRSGSGGTGELFF.

In this sample, this clonotype turned up a few times. V usage is TRBV24-1 and J usage is TRBJ2-7; 10 bases are shared with TRBD1. V gave up 5 bases and J gave up 2 bases; unmatched junction bases: 2. Germline V gene sequence: CDR1 KGHDR, CDR2 SFDVKD. This CDR3 region has 14 residues. CDR3 sequence reads: CATSGGQGPYEQYF. As DNA, the CDR3 is TGTGCCACCAGTGGGGGACAGGGGCCCTACGAGCAGTACTTC.

The genes are TRBV20-1 and TRBJ2-5; 9 bases agree with TRBD2. The CDR3 is 14 amino acids. J was trimmed by 7 bases and V by 5 bases; bases with no gene match: 11. Germline V gene lookup returns CDR1 DFQATT and CDR2 SNEGSKA (reference sequence). For the CDR3, the DNA is TGCAGTGCTTCACGCGGGGGGGCCGGGCCGACCCAGTACTTC. Protein: CSASRGGAGPTQYF.

At least ten counts were recorded for this clonotype. The chain links TRBV10-3 to TRBJ2-1; 14 positions agree with TRBD2. This CDR3 region has 19 residues. V trimming: 2 bases; J trimming: 2 bases; junction bases outside the gene matches: 8. Per the germline V gene, CDR1 is ENHRY and CDR2 is SYGVKD. The CDR3 DNA reads TGTGCCATCAGTGAGGCTTTGACTAGCGGGAGGGCCGCCTACAATGAGCAGTTCTTC. Its protein product is CAISEALTSGRAAYNEQFF.

The table lists this clonotype with a count of one. A much larger clone sits a single nucleotide away, making a read error possible. The genes are TRBV20-1 and TRBJ2-3; D is possibly TRBD2 (7 bases). CDR1 is DFQATT and CDR2 is SNEGSKA in the germline V gene (reference sequence). This CDR3 has 15 amino acids. CDR3 in amino acids: CCAPRAGAQSDTQYF. As DNA, the CDR3 is TGCTGTGCCCCAAGGGCGGGGGCACAGTCCGATACGCAGTATTTT.

The DNA for the CDR3 is TGTGCCAGCAGTTTCTGGGACAGGAAAGCTTTCTTT. As protein: CASSFWDRKAFF. The V call is TRBV28, the J call TRBJ1-1; 8 positions agree with TRBD1. V trimming: 3 bases; J trimming: 9 bases; junction bases outside the gene matches: 3. Germline V gene lookup returns CDR1 MDHEN and CDR2 SYDVKM. This CDR3 contains 12 residues.

The chain has TRBV14 and TRBJ1-1; TRBD1 is a possible D gene (5 bases). The ends were cut back, 5 bases at V and 4 bases at J, with 14 bases in the middle. Germline assignment: CDR1 SGHDN and CDR2 FVKESK. The CDR3 loop spans 14 amino acids. The chain's CDR3 is CASSTRVGGTEAFF. The CDR3 nucleotides are TGTGCCAGCAGCACCAGGGTGGGGGGCACTGAAGCTTTCTTT.